This T cell receptor beta chain was found in a study of graft-versus-host responses after intestinal transplantation. Background on the study: Multivisceral, liver-intestinal, or isolated intestinal grafts went to recipients. Anti-thymocyte globulin served as induction for all recipients, who then took tacrolimus and steroids for about 3 years.

Study results and limitations: High graft-versus-host to host-versus-graft clonal ratios were seen in allografts of patients with graft-donor T cell macrochimerism.

Data came from immunoSEQ multiplex PCR; TCRdb stores just in-frame clones and leaves some out. The sample records about 94,000 clones, over 75% being singletons. With respect to this clone: The antigen is undetermined.

Per the germline V gene, CDR1 is SEHNR and CDR2 is FQNEAQ (reference sequence). The ends were cut back, 5 bases at V and 7 bases at J, with 14 bases in the middle. The CDR3 spans 14 residues. The chain joins TRBV7-9 to TRBJ1-4; D is perhaps TRBD1 (6 bases). This receptor was obtained from a human donor who received an intestinal transplant. Sequencing used unstimulated CD8+ T cells sorted from spleen or lymph node cells, obtained before intestinal transplant. The CDR3 is CASSQQGEGEKLFF. The CDR3 DNA reads TGTGCCAGCAGCCAACAGGGAGAGGGTGAAAAACTGTTTTTT.